This T cell receptor beta chain was retrieved from a study of blood T cells in healthy people across ages. Findings and limits, study-wide: The long-lived group displayed more naive CD4+ cells, plus higher diversity, than the aged donors did.

Regarding this clonotype: Its cognate antigen is unknown.

For the second PCR, which ran for 7 to 11 cycles, a sample-barcoded 5' primer and a J-beta primer mix were used. A single record per CDR3 protein comes from TCRdb applying MiXCR to the 5' RACE reads. This table has about 940,000 distinct CDR3 sequences, around 48% appearing once. There were healthy Caucasian individuals from Russia, aged 6 to 90, serving as donors. CDR3 length equals 15 residues. Trimming cost V 0 bases and J 5 bases; bases outside gene matches: 3. Germline CDR1 is SGDLS and CDR2 is YYNGEE. Material for sequencing was blood. J is TRBJ2-1 and V is TRBV9, with 9 bases matching TRBD1. This TCR was sampled from a man aged 30 to 45 in good health. Here the CDR3 reads CASSVATGGHNEQFF. CDR3 in DNA: TGTGCCAGCAGCGTAGCTACAGGGGGCCACAATGAGCAGTTCTTC.